This TCR beta chain was sequenced during a study of blood T cells in healthy people across ages (dated by TCRdb to 2015 to 2017). In terms of the full investigation: Template switching captured roughly one uniquely barcoded TCR beta cDNA molecule per two T cells in model experiments. To avoid experimental bias, donors of different ages were randomly spread across the sequencing lanes. Age-related changes in TCR beta repertoire diversity were measured in the study by deep sequencing normalized with unique cDNA molecular identifiers. For two donors (one aged 18 to 30 and one aged 80 or older), the study analyzed two additional independent replicas of 1 million unique cDNA reads from the same blood draw. The donors were divided into four age groups: young (average about 15 years), middle-aged (around 37), aged (approximately 59) and long-lived (about 84). Study-wide conclusions, independent of this receptor: Estimates of total diversity based on one million sequenced T cells were regarded as lower bounds and as underestimates. Observed TCR beta diversity per million T cells fell roughly linearly with age, and a significant reduction was already apparent by age approximately 41. The percentage of naive T cells measured by flow cytometry correlated strongly with observed TCR beta diversity. Bulk unsorted PBMC profiling prevented conclusive comparison of naive and antigen-experienced compartments. Because the CMV infection status of the donors was unknown, age-related changes in expanded clonotypes may potentially have been confounded. Compared with the aged group, the long-lived group had more naive CD4+ T cells, fewer expanded clones and increased TCR diversity, suggesting age selection.

The 39 donors, aged about 6 to 95 years, were systemically healthy Caucasian individuals from Russia. Ten milliliters of peripheral blood were drawn from each donor into EDTA-treated Vacutainer tubes. Ficoll-Paque density-gradient centrifugation was used to isolate PBMCs, with at least 6.5 million obtained per sample. Trizol reagent was used to extract total RNA from the PBMCs, yielding at least 5 micrograms per sample. The percentages of naive CD45RAhigh/CD27high T cells were determined by flow cytometry on a PBMC aliquot from every donor. The CDR3 goes from the cysteine to the phenylalanine over 14 residues. Just CDR3 DNA is preserved here, 42 bases in frame from base 1. V drops 0 bases and J drops 7 bases, leaving 11 bases in between. As encoded in the germline V gene, CDR1 is SGDLS while CDR2 is YYNGEE. This clonotype was counted a few times. The antigen it binds to is not known. Nothing much larger sits one base from this clone, and base qualities are not available.

Library preparation employed 5' RACE. Sequencing instrument: Illumina HiSeq 2500. A second PCR of about 6 to 11 cycles was run with a J-beta primer mix and a sample-barcoded 5' primer. Each TCR beta cDNA molecule received a unique molecular identifier from a template-switch 5' adaptor carrying 12 random nucleotides. Each sample yielded at least 3 million CDR3-containing paired-end reads. First-strand cDNA synthesis was performed from all RNA using the Mint cDNA synthesis kit, with priming by a TRBC-specific oligonucleotide. Following uracil-DNA glycosylase treatment, all cDNA underwent a first 18-cycle PCR with the universal primers M1SS and BC2_uni_R. The published analysis was carried out like this. Normalization of each sample was performed by random selection of 1 million high-quality reads, each carrying a distinct molecular identifier. Reads sharing molecular identifiers were discarded rather than binned into consensus sequences. MiTCR, set to a Q25 quality threshold and the strictest error-elimination algorithm, was used for CDR3 identification, clonotype clustering and error correction. A nonparametric unseen species model with Euler transformation was used to estimate a lower bound on total TCR beta diversity. The public reads were run again by TCRdb, first through fastp at Q25 and then through MiXCR, and only productive beta chains were kept. Each CDR3 protein appears once, grouped with its most common genes and DNA. The V and J calls were not made by the authors but by TCRdb's processing. The sample table lists 1.5 million to 2 million distinct CDR3 sequences, less than 50% of them with a count of one. Roughly 2.1% of the sample is in the top ten clones.

The specimen was blood. The chain is made from TRBV9 and TRBJ2-1; TRBD2 is a weak D gene call, 6 bases matching. The sequence derives from a woman between 40 and 50 years old in good health. The DNA is TGTGCCAGCAGCGTAGGAGTCGGGAGTAATGAGCAGTTCTTC. It translates to CASSVGVGSNEQFF.